The present entry profiles one T cell receptor (beta chain) with its context. No antigen is known for it. TCRdb reprocessed the RT-PCR reads via MiXCR and lists one record per CDR3 protein. The table has some 500,000 distinct CDR3 sequences, around 25% seen once; the top ten hold around 2%. The record originates from a study of response to subunit inactivated influenza vaccine. Regarding the study as a whole: The study's authors posited that every seasonal influenza vaccination enlists few new T cells.

Trimming removed 8 bases from V and 6 bases from J, with 19 bases in between. The CDR3 is made up of 15 amino acids. This chain connects TRBV12-3 or TRBV12-4 to TRBJ2-2; TRBD1 is a possible D gene (5 bases). The sequence derives from a man over 45 who received an inactivated influenza vaccine. The source material was CD4+ T cells sorted from PBMCs, sampled 5 days after vaccination. DNA for the CDR3: TGTGCCAGCCTCAGGTCAGGCCCCAGGGCCGGGGAGCTGTTTTTT. Its protein product is CASLRSGPRAGELFF.